This T cell receptor beta chain comes out of a study of cytomegalovirus exposure and HLA in healthy donors. Across the study: Of several hundred genotyped donors, about 80% clustered with self-reported Caucasian donors. Study-wide results and limits: The Asian-associated ancestry cluster reportedly had fewer N-insertions than the roughly 720-donor mean in a later analysis. The study reported that TCR beta sequences accurately predicted HLA-A and HLA-B alleles in most subjects.

There are a few counts of this clone. Its antigen remains unidentified. Both 60 Vbeta primers and 13 Jbeta primers went into the PCR. In the source study's methods: Among the unique TCR beta chains that a later analysis counted, 80 million to 100 million in all, roughly 9.9 million were shared. Only in-frame clones appear in the TCRdb table, and some are missing; sequencing was by immunoSEQ multiplex PCR. D and trimming come from the DNA, and the V and J calls and clone size come from that table. The repertoire consists of around 74,000 clones, with roughly 85% occurring once and the leading ten covering roughly 2.5%. Sequencing was performed on PBMCs. The receptor's source is a man in his thirties or forties in good health and CMV-seronegative.

The CDR3 sequence is CASSYGLAGKEQFF. CDR3 DNA sequence: TGTGCCAGCAGTTACGGGCTAGCGGGAAAGGAGCAGTTCTTC. J is TRBJ2-1 and V is TRBV6-5; 9 nucleotides align to TRBD2. Trimming took 2 bases from V and 10 from J; bases not matched to a gene: 6. CDR1 is MNHEY and CDR2 is SVGAGI in the germline V gene. CDR3 length: 14 residues.